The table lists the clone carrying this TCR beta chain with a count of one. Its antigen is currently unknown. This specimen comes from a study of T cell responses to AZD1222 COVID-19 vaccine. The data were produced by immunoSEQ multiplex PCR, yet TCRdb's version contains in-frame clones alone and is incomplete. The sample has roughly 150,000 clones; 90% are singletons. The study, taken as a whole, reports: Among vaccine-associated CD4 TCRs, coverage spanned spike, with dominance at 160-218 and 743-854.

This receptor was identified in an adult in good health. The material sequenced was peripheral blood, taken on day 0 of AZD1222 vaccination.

The CDR3 nucleotides read TGTGCCAGCAGCCAGATGGGGCAGGGAGTCTATGGCTACACCTTC. It specifies CASSQMGQGVYGYTF. V is TRBV14 and J is TRBJ1-2, with D possibly being TRBD1 (5 bases). Between the trimmed V and J ends, which lost 3 bases and 4 bases, there was a span of 15 bases. The CDR3 extends over 15 amino acids. Looked up from germline, CDR1 is SGHDN and CDR2 is FVKESK.